The rows below give T cell receptor beta chains drawn from one sample of a study of cytomegalovirus exposure and HLA in healthy donors. The protocol was immunoSEQ multiplex PCR, while the TCRdb copy is restricted to in-frame clones and leaves out a portion. This table has 150,000 to 200,000 clones, approximately 84% appearing once. Input material: PBMCs. All receptors derive from a girl under two years old in good health and CMV-seronegative. Each CDR3 is given with its conserved first and last residue. The D gene is left open where the match is weak. The size field is filled for only some rows; it gives once, few, many or a size class.

clone size: once
D gene: TRBD2
J gene: TRBJ2-5
V gene: TRBV5-1
CDR3 DNA: TGCGCCAGCAGCTTGAGGGGACTAGCGGTAGTGGAGACCCAGTACTTC
CDR3 protein: CASSLRGLAVVETQYF

clone size: .
D gene: .
J gene: TRBJ1-5
V gene: TRBV19
CDR3 DNA: TGTGCCAGTACCCGTCGTGGGAGGGATGGCAATCAGCCCCAGCATTTT
CDR3 protein: CASTRRGRDGNQPQHF

clone size: .
D gene: .
J gene: TRBJ2-1
V gene: TRBV7-2
CDR3 DNA: TGTGCCAGCAGCTTACTATTTGGTCCCCTCTCCTACAATGAGCAGTTCTTC
CDR3 protein: CASSLLFGPLSYNEQFF

clone size: .
D gene: .
J gene: TRBJ2-1
V gene: TRBV4-1
CDR3 DNA: TGCGCCAGCAGCCAAGTCACGGTCCACAATGAGCAGTTCTTC
CDR3 protein: CASSQVTVHNEQFF

clone size: .
D gene: .
J gene: TRBJ2-5
V gene: TRBV2
CDR3 DNA: TGTGCCAGCAGGGGCACAGGGAGTAGGGAGACCCAGTACTTC
CDR3 protein: CASRGTGSRETQYF

clone size: .
D gene: TRBD1
J gene: TRBJ1-1
V gene: TRBV6-1
CDR3 DNA: TGTGCCAGCAGTCCCAGGGGGCGCGGCACTGAAGCTTTCTTT
CDR3 protein: CASSPRGRGTEAFF

clone size: .
D gene: .
J gene: TRBJ2-1
V gene: TRBV6-6
CDR3 DNA: TGTGCCAGCAGTTACTCGGGCGGGAACAATGAGCAGTTCTTC
CDR3 protein: CASSYSGGNNEQFF

clone size: .
D gene: TRBD2
J gene: TRBJ2-7
V gene: TRBV2
CDR3 DNA: TGTGCCAGCAGTGCTCGGACTAGCAATCCCTACGAGCAGTACTTC
CDR3 protein: CASSARTSNPYEQYF

clone size: .
D gene: .
J gene: TRBJ2-2
V gene: TRBV14
CDR3 DNA: TGTGCCAGCAGCCAACGGGACACCGGGGAGCTGTTTTTT
CDR3 protein: CASSQRDTGELFF

clone size: .
D gene: .
J gene: TRBJ1-2
V gene: TRBV7-9
CDR3 DNA: TGTTCCAGCAGCACCTCGACAGAGACGTTTAACTATGGCTACACCTTC
CDR3 protein: CSSSTSTETFNYGYTF

clone size: .
D gene: .
J gene: TRBJ2-2
V gene: TRBV13
CDR3 DNA: TGTGCCAGCAGCCCTAGACAGAAGAACACCGGGGAGCTGTTTTTT
CDR3 protein: CASSPRQKNTGELFF

clone size: .
D gene: .
J gene: TRBJ2-5
V gene: TRBV4-1
CDR3 DNA: TGCGCCAGCAGCCAGGCTCCCCCAGAGACCCAGTACTTC
CDR3 protein: CASSQAPPETQYF

clone size: once
D gene: .
J gene: TRBJ2-5
V gene: TRBV27
CDR3 DNA: TGTGCCAGCAGTTTAACATCTGTCCAAGAGACCCAGTACTTC
CDR3 protein: CASSLTSVQETQYF

clone size: few
D gene: .
J gene: TRBJ1-2
V gene: TRBV30
CDR3 DNA: TGTGCCTGGAGTGTAGCGCTCAGGGACTACACCTTC
CDR3 protein: CAWSVALRDYTF

clone size: .
D gene: .
J gene: TRBJ2-1
V gene: TRBV6-5
CDR3 DNA: TGTGCCAGCAGTTACTCCCCAGGGGGGAATGAGCAGTTCTTC
CDR3 protein: CASSYSPGGNEQFF

clone size: .
D gene: .
J gene: TRBJ1-5
V gene: TRBV5-1
CDR3 DNA: TGCGCCAGCAGCTTGGGCCCCGGAACTACAAATCAGCCCCAGCATTTT
CDR3 protein: CASSLGPGTTNQPQHF

clone size: .
D gene: TRBD2
J gene: TRBJ2-7
V gene: TRBV11-3
CDR3 DNA: TGTGCCAGCATGGGACTAGCGAGCTACGAGCAGTACTTC
CDR3 protein: CASMGLASYEQYF

clone size: .
D gene: .
J gene: TRBJ1-1
V gene: TRBV7-9
CDR3 DNA: TGTGCCAGCAGTCCCGCTAGTGTCAGGGGATCTGAAGCTTTCTTT
CDR3 protein: CASSPASVRGSEAFF

clone size: once
D gene: .
J gene: TRBJ2-1
V gene: TRBV19
CDR3 DNA: TGTGCCAGTAGTAGTAGGGACTCTTCCCTCTTCTCCTACAATGAGCAGTTCTTC
CDR3 protein: CASSSRDSSLFSYNEQFF

clone size: .
D gene: TRBD2
J gene: TRBJ2-1
V gene: TRBV9
CDR3 DNA: TGTGCCAGCAGCGTAGCTACAACTAGCGGGTACAATGAGCAGTTCTTC
CDR3 protein: CASSVATTSGYNEQFF

clone size: .
D gene: TRBD1
J gene: TRBJ1-2
V gene: TRBV7-9
CDR3 DNA: TGTGCCAGCAGCCCGGGACAGGCATATGGCTACACCTTC
CDR3 protein: CASSPGQAYGYTF

clone size: .
D gene: .
J gene: TRBJ2-5
V gene: TRBV19
CDR3 DNA: TGTGCCAGTAGTCCGGAGCGGGCTCGGAGAAGGGAGACCCAGTACTTC
CDR3 protein: CASSPERARRRETQYF

clone size: .
D gene: TRBD1
J gene: TRBJ2-7
V gene: TRBV9
CDR3 DNA: TGTGCCAGCAGCGCAGAGACAGGGCCCTCGTACGAGCAGTACTTC
CDR3 protein: CASSAETGPSYEQYF

clone size: .
D gene: TRBD2
J gene: TRBJ2-3
V gene: TRBV4-1
CDR3 DNA: TGCGCCAGCAGCCGGGAGGAGCGGGGGGCAGATACGCAGTATTTT
CDR3 protein: CASSREERGADTQYF

clone size: .
D gene: TRBD2
J gene: TRBJ2-1
V gene: TRBV4-2
CDR3 DNA: TGTGCCAGCAGCCAAGATCCTAGCGGGGAGCAGTTCTTC
CDR3 protein: CASSQDPSGEQFF

clone size: once
D gene: TRBD1
J gene: TRBJ2-7
V gene: TRBV7-3
CDR3 DNA: TGTGCCAGCAGCCTCAGCGGGACAGGGGACGAGCAGTACTTC
CDR3 protein: CASSLSGTGDEQYF

clone size: .
D gene: TRBD2
J gene: TRBJ2-2
V gene: TRBV19
CDR3 DNA: TGTGCCAGTAGCATATCTAGCAGGCGGGAGTTTACCGGGGAGCTGTTTTTT
CDR3 protein: CASSISSRREFTGELFF

clone size: .
D gene: TRBD2
J gene: TRBJ2-2
V gene: TRBV7-9
CDR3 DNA: TGTGCCAGCAGCTCTCCGACTAGCGGGAGGGCCGGGGAGCTGTTTTTT
CDR3 protein: CASSSPTSGRAGELFF

clone size: .
D gene: .
J gene: TRBJ2-7
V gene: TRBV2
CDR3 DNA: TGTGCCAGCACGTCGGCTTCGGGCTACGAGCAGTACTTC
CDR3 protein: CASTSASGYEQYF

clone size: .
D gene: TRBD2
J gene: TRBJ2-1
V gene: TRBV5-1
CDR3 DNA: TGCGCCAGCAGCTTGGAGACTAGCGGGGAAGATGAGCAGTTCTTC
CDR3 protein: CASSLETSGEDEQFF

clone size: .
D gene: TRBD2
J gene: TRBJ2-7
V gene: TRBV6-1
CDR3 DNA: TGTGCCACCTGGGGAGGGCAGATGAACTACGAGCAGTACTTC
CDR3 protein: CATWGGQMNYEQYF

clone size: .
D gene: TRBD1
J gene: TRBJ1-2
V gene: TRBV7-2
CDR3 DNA: TGTGCCAGCAGCTTAAGGAGGACAGGGAGGATCTATGGCTACACCTTC
CDR3 protein: CASSLRRTGRIYGYTF

clone size: .
D gene: .
J gene: TRBJ1-1
V gene: TRBV30
CDR3 DNA: TGTGCCTGGAGCAGAAACAGGGACACTGAAGCTTTCTTT
CDR3 protein: CAWSRNRDTEAFF

clone size: .
D gene: .
J gene: TRBJ2-1
V gene: TRBV4-3
CDR3 DNA: TGCGCCAGCAGCCAAGGCGCTACCCCCTACAATGAGCAGTTCTTC
CDR3 protein: CASSQGATPYNEQFF

clone size: .
D gene: .
J gene: TRBJ2-2
V gene: TRBV4-1
CDR3 DNA: TGCGCCAGCAGCCAAGAGTTTAGCGGCTCCCACACCGGGGAGCTGTTTTTT
CDR3 protein: CASSQEFSGSHTGELFF

clone size: .
D gene: TRBD1
J gene: TRBJ1-3
V gene: TRBV11-2
CDR3 DNA: TGTGCCAGCAGCTCCCGGGACAGAATCTCTGGAAACACCATATATTTT
CDR3 protein: CASSSRDRISGNTIYF

clone size: .
D gene: TRBD1
J gene: TRBJ1-1
V gene: TRBV2
CDR3 DNA: TGTGCCAGCACGGGACAGGGGTTTATGGGCACTGAAGCTTTCTTT
CDR3 protein: CASTGQGFMGTEAFF

clone size: once
D gene: TRBD1
J gene: TRBJ2-2
V gene: TRBV25-1
CDR3 DNA: TGTGCCAGCAGGGGGACAGGGACAGACACCGGGGAGCTGTTTTTT
CDR3 protein: CASRGTGTDTGELFF

clone size: .
D gene: .
J gene: TRBJ2-7
V gene: TRBV5-5
CDR3 DNA: TGTGCCAGCAGTCGCGACAGGAGTACCCCCTACGAGCAGTACTTC
CDR3 protein: CASSRDRSTPYEQYF

clone size: .
D gene: .
J gene: TRBJ1-2
V gene: TRBV30
CDR3 DNA: TGTGCCTGGAACCTGGGGGGGGCCGGGATCCCCGGCTACACCTTC
CDR3 protein: CAWNLGGAGIPGYTF

clone size: .
D gene: .
J gene: TRBJ2-7
V gene: TRBV7-9
CDR3 DNA: TGTTCCAGCAGCTCGGAGTCCTACGAGCAGTACTTC
CDR3 protein: CSSSSESYEQYF

clone size: .
D gene: TRBD2
J gene: TRBJ2-1
V gene: TRBV7-9
CDR3 DNA: TGTTCCAGCAGCTTGACTAGCCGGAAGGCCAATGAGCAGTTCTTC
CDR3 protein: CSSSLTSRKANEQFF

clone size: .
D gene: .
J gene: TRBJ2-2
V gene: TRBV6-5
CDR3 DNA: TGTGCCAGCAGTCCAGGCGCCGGGGAGCTGTTTTTT
CDR3 protein: CASSPGAGELFF

clone size: few
D gene: TRBD1
J gene: TRBJ2-5
V gene: TRBV5-1
CDR3 DNA: TGCGCCAGCAGCTTGGCACAGGGGAGAGAAGAGACCCAGTACTTC
CDR3 protein: CASSLAQGREETQYF

clone size: .
D gene: TRBD2
J gene: TRBJ2-5
V gene: TRBV13
CDR3 DNA: TGTGCCAGCAGCTTAGTCGGCCTAGCGGGAGGAAGGGAGACCCAGTACTTC
CDR3 protein: CASSLVGLAGGRETQYF

clone size: .
D gene: .
J gene: TRBJ2-7
V gene: TRBV18
CDR3 DNA: TGTGCCAGCTCACCACTCAGGGGCGAGCAGTACTTC
CDR3 protein: CASSPLRGEQYF

clone size: .
D gene: .
J gene: TRBJ1-1
V gene: TRBV7-9
CDR3 DNA: TGTGCCAGCAGCCTCCGGCAGGGAGGGGCATTGTCGGCTTTCTTT
CDR3 protein: CASSLRQGGALSAFF